This T cell receptor (beta chain) emerged from a study of blood T cell repertoires in COVID-19. This CDR3 contains 14 residues. Germline CDR1 and CDR2: MDHEN and SYDVKM. After removal of 3 bases from V and 8 bases from J, the junction contained 9 bases not matched to a gene. The method was immunoSEQ multiplex PCR; TCRdb's version includes in-frame clones alone and lacks a portion of them. The table has approximately 330,000 clones, around nine tenths seen once; the top ten hold about 9.4%. Specimen: PBMCs or T cells enriched from blood (not recorded which). The genes are TRBV28 and TRBJ1-2; 7 bases line up with TRBD1. This clonotype was obtained from a woman aged 25-40 years who had recovered from COVID-19. The CDR3 spells CASSFPDRAGGYTF. DNA for the CDR3: TGTGCCAGCAGTTTCCCTGACAGGGCTGGCGGCTACACCTTC.